This T cell receptor beta chain emerged from a study of cytomegalovirus exposure and HLA in healthy donors. Of note for this clone: What it binds is unknown.

PCR was performed using 60 Vbeta and 13 Jbeta primers. Method: immunoSEQ multiplex PCR; TCRdb's copy keeps in-frame clones and lacks some. Of about 150,000 clones in the sample, about 80% were seen once. V shed 5 bases and J 2 bases; nucleotides not matched to a gene: 6. The CDR3 totals 15 residues. The germline V gene encodes CDR1 SSHAT and CDR2 FNYEAQ (reference sequence). Study observations and caveats: In a later analysis, donors in an Asian-associated ancestry cluster reportedly had fewer N-insertions in productive TCRs than the cohort mean.

The source of this sequence is a woman aged 45-65 years in good health and CMV-seropositive. The specimen sequenced was PBMCs. The chain carries TRBV7-7 and TRBJ2-3; TRBD1 agrees at 8 bases. This CDR3 is CASSPTGAFTDTQYF. CDR3 nucleotide sequence: TGTGCCAGCAGCCCGACAGGGGCCTTCACAGATACGCAGTATTTT.